This is a list of T cell receptor beta chains from one sample in a study of cytomegalovirus exposure and HLA in healthy donors. Clones were sequenced by immunoSEQ multiplex PCR, and TCRdb holds only the in-frame ones, with some missing. The sample contains over 40,000 clones, about 90% of which appear only once. Sample: PBMCs. The receptor source for this set is a middle-aged woman in good health and CMV-seropositive. Both conserved end residues are part of each CDR3. Fields, in order: D gene, J gene, V gene, clone size, CDR3 DNA, CDR3 protein. The D gene is left open where the match is weak. Clone size, where shown, is once, few, many, or a class for clones that have expanded.

D: -; J: TRBJ2-1; V: TRBV7-2; size: once; DNA: TGTGCCAGCAGCTTACAGGGTGCCTACAATGAGCAGTTCTTC; CDR3: CASSLQGAYNEQFF
D: -; J: TRBJ1-1; V: TRBV6-5; size: -; DNA: TGTGCCAGCAGTCCTGCCGGGGTTCCCACTGAAGCTTTCTTT; CDR3: CASSPAGVPTEAFF
D: TRBD2; J: TRBJ2-3; V: TRBV28; size: -; DNA: TGTGCCAGCAGCACACAGAGAAGTCGCGGGAGAGGGACAGATACGCAGTATTTT; CDR3: CASSTQRSRGRGTDTQYF
D: TRBD2; J: TRBJ2-3; V: TRBV27; size: -; DNA: TGTGCCAGCAGTCCTCCCCCCGTGCGGGGGGGCGCAGATACGCAGTATTTT; CDR3: CASSPPPVRGGADTQYF
D: TRBD1; J: TRBJ2-7; V: TRBV6-5; size: -; DNA: TGTGCCAGCAGTTACGGGCAGGGGGCCTTCGAGCAGTACTTC; CDR3: CASSYGQGAFEQYF
D: -; J: TRBJ1-5; V: TRBV2; size: -; DNA: TGTGCCAGCAGTGTAGTTTCATCTGCGGAGCCCCAGCATTTT; CDR3: CASSVVSSAEPQHF
D: TRBD2; J: TRBJ2-3; V: TRBV6-4; size: once; DNA: TGTGCCAGCAGTCAACTAGCGGGGGGCACAGATACGCAGTATTTT; CDR3: CASSQLAGGTDTQYF
D: TRBD2; J: TRBJ2-7; V: TRBV27; size: -; DNA: TGTGCCAGCAGTTCCCCCGGACTAGCCAGATCCTACGAGCAGTACTTC; CDR3: CASSSPGLARSYEQYF
D: -; J: TRBJ2-1; V: TRBV28; size: -; DNA: TGTGCCAGCAGTCCCCTCGCCCCCGGCAATGAGCAGTTCTTC; CDR3: CASSPLAPGNEQFF
D: TRBD1; J: TRBJ2-1; V: TRBV9; size: -; DNA: TGTGCCAGCAGCGCCTACCCAAATCCAGGGGGCTCCTACAATGAGCAGTTCTTC; CDR3: CASSAYPNPGGSYNEQFF
D: TRBD1; J: TRBJ2-2; V: TRBV7-9; size: -; DNA: TGTGCCAGCACCAAACCGGGCCTCGGGACAGGGAACGCCGGGGAGCTGTTTTTT; CDR3: CASTKPGLGTGNAGELFF
D: TRBD1; J: TRBJ1-1; V: TRBV5-1; size: -; DNA: TGCGCCAGCAGCTTGGGTCCCGGGACAGGGTCAGACACTGAAGCTTTCTTT; CDR3: CASSLGPGTGSDTEAFF
D: TRBD2; J: TRBJ2-5; V: TRBV5-1; size: -; DNA: TGCGCCAGCAGCACCTCCGGGACTAGCCAAGAGACCCAGTACTTC; CDR3: CASSTSGTSQETQYF
D: -; J: TRBJ2-7; V: TRBV4-2; size: -; DNA: TGTGCCAGCAGCCAAGTAGGCGGTTACGAGCAGTACTTC; CDR3: CASSQVGGYEQYF
D: -; J: TRBJ1-1; V: TRBV5-1; size: few; DNA: TGCGCCAGCAGCTTGGCGGGGAACACTGAAGCTTTCTTT; CDR3: CASSLAGNTEAFF
D: -; J: TRBJ1-2; V: TRBV6-5; size: -; DNA: TGTGCCACTCGTCGGGGTTTGGGGGCTGGCTACACCTTC; CDR3: CATRRGLGAGYTF
D: -; J: TRBJ2-5; V: TRBV29-1; size: once; DNA: TGCAGCGTTGTACACCAGCAAGAGACCCAGTACTTC; CDR3: CSVVHQQETQYF
D: TRBD2; J: TRBJ2-1; V: TRBV19; size: -; DNA: TGTGCCAGTAGTATAAGTTTACTAGCGACCGCAGGCTACAATGAGCAGTTCTTC; CDR3: CASSISLLATAGYNEQFF
D: TRBD2; J: TRBJ2-3; V: TRBV29-1; size: -; DNA: TGCAGCGTTGATTTAGGTGGTCTACGGGGGGTGGCAGATACGCAGTATTTT; CDR3: CSVDLGGLRGVADTQYF
D: -; J: TRBJ1-1; V: TRBV7-9; size: -; DNA: TGTGCCAGCATCTGGGGGGAAGCGAACACTGAAGCTTTCTTT; CDR3: CASIWGEANTEAFF
D: -; J: TRBJ2-2; V: TRBV9; size: -; DNA: TGTGCCAGCACCTCCTTGAACACCGGGGAGCTGTTTTTT; CDR3: CASTSLNTGELFF
D: TRBD1; J: TRBJ2-3; V: TRBV18; size: once; DNA: TGTGCCAGCTCACGGGGACAGTCCACAGATACGCAGTATTTT; CDR3: CASSRGQSTDTQYF
D: -; J: TRBJ1-2; V: TRBV5-1; size: -; DNA: TGCGCCAGCAGCCCGCCCCAGGCAGGGAACTATGGCTACACCTTC; CDR3: CASSPPQAGNYGYTF
D: TRBD1; J: TRBJ2-2; V: TRBV2; size: few; DNA: TGTGCCACCCACCCCGGGACAGGGGCGAGTAGCACCGGGGAGCTGTTTTTT; CDR3: CATHPGTGASSTGELFF
D: -; J: TRBJ1-1; V: TRBV7-2; size: -; DNA: TGTGCCAGCAGCTTCGCACAGTCGAACACTGAAGCTTTCTTT; CDR3: CASSFAQSNTEAFF
D: -; J: TRBJ2-3; V: TRBV5-8; size: -; DNA: TGTGCCAGCAGCCCGTATCGACTCACAGATACGCAGTATTTT; CDR3: CASSPYRLTDTQYF
D: TRBD1; J: TRBJ2-1; V: TRBV5-6; size: once; DNA: TGTGCCAGCAGCTCACTTACCAGGGGGTATATCTACAATGAGCAGTTCTTC; CDR3: CASSSLTRGYIYNEQFF
D: TRBD1; J: TRBJ2-7; V: TRBV10-3; size: -; DNA: TGTGCCATCGGGACAGGGGCGGGGGAGCAGTACTTC; CDR3: CAIGTGAGEQYF
D: -; J: TRBJ2-6; V: TRBV7-2; size: -; DNA: TGTGCCAGCAGCTTAGACAGGGTTAGCTCTGGGGCCAACGTCCTGACTTTC; CDR3: CASSLDRVSSGANVLTF
D: -; J: TRBJ1-5; V: TRBV6-4; size: few; DNA: TGTGCCAGCAAAGGAGGGGCCATTCAGCCCCAGCATTTT; CDR3: CASKGGAIQPQHF
D: -; J: TRBJ1-5; V: TRBV18; size: -; DNA: TGTGCCAGCTCACCGGCGGACAATCAGCCCCAGCATTTT; CDR3: CASSPADNQPQHF
D: -; J: TRBJ1-4; V: TRBV5-4; size: few; DNA: TGTGCCAGCAGCTTGACAGGGATGGGGCTTGGTGAAAAACTGTTTTTT; CDR3: CASSLTGMGLGEKLFF
D: TRBD1; J: TRBJ2-7; V: TRBV29-1; size: once; DNA: TGCAGCGTTGGCGGAGGACAGGGGGCCTACGAGCAGTACTTC; CDR3: CSVGGGQGAYEQYF
D: TRBD1; J: TRBJ1-3; V: TRBV27; size: -; DNA: TGTGCCAGCAGCTTGACAGGGGGCATCGGAAACACCATATATTTT; CDR3: CASSLTGGIGNTIYF
D: TRBD2; J: TRBJ2-7; V: TRBV28; size: -; DNA: TGTGCCAGCAGTCCGCTCGACAGCGGGAGGTACGAGCAGTACTTC; CDR3: CASSPLDSGRYEQYF
D: TRBD2; J: TRBJ2-1; V: TRBV2; size: -; DNA: TGTGCCAGCAGAGGCGTATCGGGCGGGAGAGGGGACAATGAGCAGTTCTTC; CDR3: CASRGVSGGRGDNEQFF
D: -; J: TRBJ2-3; V: TRBV15; size: -; DNA: TGTGCCACCAGCAGATCCAGGGCGGCAGATACGCAGTATTTT; CDR3: CATSRSRAADTQYF
D: -; J: TRBJ2-1; V: TRBV6-5; size: -; DNA: TGTGCCAGCAGCCAGGGGAACAATGAGCAGTTCTTC; CDR3: CASSQGNNEQFF
D: -; J: TRBJ2-3; V: TRBV18; size: -; DNA: TGTGCCAGCTCACCATCCATGGGGACTAGCACAGATACGCAGTATTTT; CDR3: CASSPSMGTSTDTQYF
D: -; J: TRBJ1-2; V: TRBV7-9; size: -; DNA: TGTGCCAGCAGCTTAGGGATGGGGCGAGCTACCATCAACTATGGCTACACCTTC; CDR3: CASSLGMGRATINYGYTF
D: -; J: TRBJ1-1; V: TRBV7-9; size: -; DNA: TGTGCCAGCAGCTCAGTCAGGGGAACAGATACTGAAGCTTTCTTT; CDR3: CASSSVRGTDTEAFF
D: TRBD2; J: TRBJ2-1; V: TRBV6-1; size: -; DNA: TGTGCCAGCTTGACGGGAGGCACCTACAATGAGCAGTTCTTC; CDR3: CASLTGGTYNEQFF
D: -; J: TRBJ2-5; V: TRBV9; size: -; DNA: TGTGCCAGTACCAGGGAGGCAGGTTTGGAGCAGTACTTC; CDR3: CASTREAGLEQYF
D: TRBD2; J: TRBJ2-1; V: TRBV18; size: -; DNA: TGTGCCAGCTCACCAAAACCTCGGGGGGGCGGGGACAATGAGCAGTTCTTC; CDR3: CASSPKPRGGGDNEQFF
D: -; J: TRBJ2-7; V: TRBV28; size: -; DNA: TGCGCCAGCAGTACCTCCCAAGGGGGGTACTTC; CDR3: CASSTSQGGYF
D: -; J: TRBJ2-6; V: TRBV19; size: -; DNA: TGTGCCAGTAATTTTCAATCCGGGGCCAACGTCCTGACTTTC; CDR3: CASNFQSGANVLTF
D: TRBD1; J: TRBJ1-3; V: TRBV7-9; size: -; DNA: TGTGCCAGCAGCTTAGCCCTGACAGGGTCGCAAAACACCATATATTTT; CDR3: CASSLALTGSQNTIYF
D: -; J: TRBJ1-5; V: TRBV6-5; size: -; DNA: TGTGCCAGCAGTCCCCCCAGGACAGGCAATCAGCCCCAGCATTTT; CDR3: CASSPPRTGNQPQHF
D: TRBD1; J: TRBJ1-5; V: TRBV18; size: -; DNA: TGTGCCAGCTCACCGGAGACAGGGCGGTTACAGCCCCAGCATTTT; CDR3: CASSPETGRLQPQHF
D: -; J: TRBJ2-7; V: TRBV6-5; size: -; DNA: TGTGCCAGCAGTTTACCGACTACCTACCCCTACGAGCAGTACTTC; CDR3: CASSLPTTYPYEQYF
D: -; J: TRBJ2-2; V: TRBV19; size: -; DNA: TGTGCCAGTAGTCCTCCCCAGGGGGCGGGGGTGACCGGGGAGCTGTTTTTT; CDR3: CASSPPQGAGVTGELFF
D: -; J: TRBJ1-1; V: TRBV7-2; size: -; DNA: TGTGCCAGCAGCTTAGGGTTCAATCCCGAGGCTTTCTTT; CDR3: CASSLGFNPEAFF
D: -; J: TRBJ1-5; V: TRBV30; size: -; DNA: TGTGCCTGGAGTCCAGGGCTAAGTCAGCCCCAGCATTTT; CDR3: CAWSPGLSQPQHF
D: TRBD2; J: TRBJ2-3; V: TRBV28; size: -; DNA: TGTGCCAGCAGGCCGACTAGCGGGAGGACAGATACGCAGTATTTT; CDR3: CASRPTSGRTDTQYF
D: -; J: TRBJ2-7; V: TRBV19; size: -; DNA: TGTGCCAGTAGTAACCGGGAGACTCTATGGGACGAGCAGTACTTC; CDR3: CASSNRETLWDEQYF
D: TRBD2; J: TRBJ2-2; V: TRBV4-1; size: few; DNA: TGCGCCAGCAGCCAAGTAGGGCTAGCGGTGAACACCGGGGAGCTGTTTTTT; CDR3: CASSQVGLAVNTGELFF
D: TRBD1; J: TRBJ1-6; V: TRBV5-1; size: -; DNA: TGCGCCAGCAGCTTGTCGGGACAGGGCCCCAATTCACCCCTCCACTTT; CDR3: CASSLSGQGPNSPLHF
D: TRBD2; J: TRBJ2-5; V: TRBV7-9; size: -; DNA: TGTTCCAGCAGCTTAGCCCCGGGAGGAGAGACCCAGTACTTC; CDR3: CSSSLAPGGETQYF